This entry concerns a single T cell receptor beta chain. The data were produced by immunoSEQ multiplex PCR, yet TCRdb's version contains in-frame clones alone and is incomplete. This sample has about 81,000 clones, with roughly 90% found just once. The sample belongs to a study of blood T cell repertoires in COVID-19. Sequenced material: peripheral blood. This TCR derives from a man aged 70-80 years with acute or convalescent COVID-19.

This chain's CDR3 is CATSGAMRDNEQFF. For the CDR3, the DNA is TGTGCCACCTCTGGCGCAATGAGGGACAATGAGCAGTTCTTC. J is TRBJ2-1 and V is TRBV24-1; a weak D match, TRBD2 (5 bases). The V end was cut by 9 bases, the J end by 5 bases, with 16 bases between. CDR3 length equals 14 residues. Germline-derived CDR1 and CDR2 are KGHDR and SFDVKD.